This record looks at one T cell receptor (beta chain) sequence and its context. As yet, its antigen is unknown. Germline V gives CDR1 SGHTA, CDR2 FQGNSA. The CDR3 consists of 16 residues. Trimming cost V 1 base and J 4 bases, with 16 bases left between them. This entry comes from a study of PD-1 blockade in classical Hodgkin lymphoma. The sample's time point: cycle 4 day 1 (C4D1), after six to seven weeks of nivolumab. There was relapse after autologous stem cell transplantation in every patient, and there was variation in brentuximab vedotin exposure. Complete response, partial response or progressive disease constituted the best response categories observed. The method was immunoSEQ multiplex PCR; TCRdb's version includes in-frame clones alone and lacks a portion of them. The table lists some 45,000 clones, approximately 78% of them singletons. Study-wide results and caveats: Baseline diversity was lower in partial responders and progressors than complete responders. CD4+ TCR diversity climbed significantly by C4D1, unlike CD8+ TCR diversity.

This TCR came from a human donor with classical Hodgkin lymphoma. The genes are TRBV7-2 and TRBJ1-2; D is uncertain. The material was peripheral blood mononuclear cells (PBMCs), obtained before the fourth cycle of nivolumab. This CDR3 reads CASSLGFIIGGYGYTF. CDR3 sequence (DNA): TGTGCCAGCAGCTTAGGTTTCATCATAGGAGGCTATGGCTACACCTTC.